The clone carrying this T cell receptor (beta chain) came up many times. Authors of the study amplified TCR beta CDR3 regions from RNA transcripts. Using the HTBI primer set, a first-round RT-PCR was run on the TCR CDR3. TCRdb ran MiXCR on the multiplex PCR reads and lists one entry per CDR3 protein. The sample gives roughly 180,000 distinct CDR3 sequences, 8% to 9.5% of which show up once; around 21% is in the top ten. These data are taken from a study of T cells in Graves' hyperthyroidism and ophthalmopathy. The CDR3 totals 15 residues. Germline V lookup: CDR1 SGHRS, CDR2 YFSETQ. V lost 0 bases, J lost 4 bases, and 13 bases lay in between.

The sequenced sample was blood. The sequence was collected from a woman under 30 with Graves' hyperthyroidism that later progressed to Graves' ophthalmopathy. This chain connects TRBV5-1 to TRBJ1-1; weak D call: TRBD1 (5 bases). The CDR3 nucleotides are TGCGCCAGCAGCTTGGCCCAGGGAAGGGCCACTGAAGCTTTCTTT. Translation gives CASSLAQGRATEAFF.